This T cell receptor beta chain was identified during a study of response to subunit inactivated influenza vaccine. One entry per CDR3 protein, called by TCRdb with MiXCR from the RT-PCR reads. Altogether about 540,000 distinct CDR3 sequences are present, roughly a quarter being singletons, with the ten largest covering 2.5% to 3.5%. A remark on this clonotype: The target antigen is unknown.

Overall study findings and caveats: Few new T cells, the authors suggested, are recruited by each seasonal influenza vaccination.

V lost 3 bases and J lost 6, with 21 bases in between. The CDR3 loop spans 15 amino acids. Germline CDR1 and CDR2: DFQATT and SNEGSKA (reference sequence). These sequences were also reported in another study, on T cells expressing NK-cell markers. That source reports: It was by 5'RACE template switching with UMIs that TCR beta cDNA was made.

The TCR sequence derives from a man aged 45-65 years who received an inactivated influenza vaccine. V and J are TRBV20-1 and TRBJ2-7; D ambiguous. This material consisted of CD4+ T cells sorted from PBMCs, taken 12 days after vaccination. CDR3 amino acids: CSASYEFPGLSEQYF. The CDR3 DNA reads TGCAGTGCTAGCTATGAATTCCCCGGTCTTAGCGAGCAGTACTTC.